Sequencing of this T cell receptor (beta chain) was carried out in a study of CXCR3-negative and CXCR3-positive naive CD8 T cells. About the study: Each library held about 1.5 +/- 0.3 million TRB reads, some 130 million in total.

There are 13 residues in the CDR3. Germline V gene data show CDR1 as SGHAT and CDR2 as FQDESV (reference sequence). All TRB cDNA libraries came from 5' RACE performed with UMI labels. TCRdb re-called the 5' RACE reads and catalogs CDR3 proteins one per entry, DNA excluded. The sample yields under 75,000 distinct CDR3 sequences, of which the top ten take up about 0.7%. Notes on this clonotype: Its antigen is currently unknown.

CD45RO-CCR7+CD27+CD95- cells counted as naive CD8+ T cells. General observations from the study: TRB CDR3s were more hydrophobic in CXCR3-positive than in CXCR3-negative naive cells. Comparably high diversity was seen in both naive subsets, and much lower diversity in memory CD8+ cells.

The rearrangement uses TRBV11-1 and TRBJ1-2; TCRdb selects TRBD1, and the lack of DNA leaves this call unchecked. Sequenced: naive CXCR3+ CD8+ T cells from blood. This sample's subset: CD45RO-CCR7+CD27+CD95- naive CD8+ T cells expressing CXCR3 (TNR3+). The TCR sequence derives from a human donor in good health. Some clones in this sample may be carry-over from other donors' samples. This chain's CDR3 is CASSGGGADGYTF.